This T cell receptor (beta chain) stems from a study of T-cell reconstitution after alpha-beta-depleted transplantation in children (dated by TCRdb to 2015 to 2016). For the study in its entirety: T-cell immune reconstitution after TCRalphabeta/CD19-depleted allogeneic hematopoietic cell transplantation in children was quantitatively tracked in the study by means of TCR repertoire profiling. Summary of the overall study and its limitations: Over the following months the frequencies of hyperexpanded clones went down, and after one year T-cell counts and TCRbeta diversity were mostly credited to newly produced T cells. Apparently early alphabetaT-cell count recovery about two months after transplant reportedly relied on only several hundred rapidly expanded clones derived from non-depleted graft cells. In some patients, high TCRbeta diversity at day 60 was attributed to recipient T cells and intrathymic progenitors that had survived conditioning.

In regard to this clonotype: No cognate antigen has been identified for it. The germline gene is not matched at one end of the junction; a read error may be the cause.

What the treatment or condition label conveys for this sample: allogeneic hematopoietic cell transplantation with graft depleted of TCRalphabeta T cells and CD19 B cells. The children who served as transplant recipients had been given grafts of TCRalphabeta/CD19-depleted allogeneic hematopoietic cells. Libraries were built with PCR. The sequencing machine was an Illumina HiSeq 2500. TCR library preparation used molecular barcoding, with unique molecular identifiers applied to normalize quantification of the TCRbeta repertoire. TCRdb reworked the public reads: Q25 trimming with fastp, MiXCR clone assembly, productive beta chains retained. Identical CDR3 protein sequences are pooled into one entry, listed with their most common genes and DNA. For this sample there are around 300,000 distinct CDR3 sequences; 20% to 30% appear just once. The top ten constitute roughly 11% of the sample. CDR1 and CDR2 are read off the germline V gene (reference sequence) as DFQATT and SNEGSKA. The CDR3 contains 11 residues, cysteine and phenylalanine counted. Only the CDR3 portion is preserved as DNA: 33 bases, with reading frame beginning at the first base.

Recombination connected TRBV20-1 to TRBJ1-2; TRBD1 is possibly the D segment (5 matching bases). The source of this sequence is a male patient aged 10-17 years who had a stem cell transplant for acute lymphoblastic leukemia, so the T cells may come from the graft donor. Sequencing was performed on PBMCs, mostly from graft donor cells, taken 180 days after TCRalphabeta/CD19-depleted stem cell transplant. The CDR3 region: CSARSGTHLSF. The sequenced DNA is TGCAGTGCTAGATCGGGGACCCATCTCTCCTTC.